This entry is about one T cell receptor beta chain. The antigen is unknown. The conserved final phenylalanine or tryptophan is absent from the CDR3, which likely points to a read error. Without any cell sorting, roughly 20-33 mg of bulk tissue yielded co-extracted RNA and DNA. The study sampled five separate regions from each tumor. This CDR3 is built from 14 residues. The germline CDR1 and CDR2 sequences are SNHLY and FYNNEI. A constant-region primer served to make TCR beta cDNA from 500 to 550 ng total RNA. Nested multiplex PCR, run for three rounds with slightly modified ARM-PCR, yielded TCR beta libraries. PCR rounds one and two used TRBV1-TRBV30 forward primers with a C-beta reverse primer for approximately 11 cycles each. TCRdb used MiXCR to reprocess the multiplex PCR reads, holding one entry per CDR3 protein. The sample lists about 99,000 distinct CDR3 sequences, around three quarters occurring once.

This sample was included in a study of tumor-infiltrating lymphocytes in primary liver carcinoma. About the research overall: These were node-negative, non-metastatic T1-T3 tumors of 4.2 to 10 cm. The number of productive TCRbeta reads per sample ranged from roughly 3.65 to 7.13 million and was similar across tissue types. Study-wide points: Blood had a significantly lower top-250-clone fraction than tumors did (p = 0.039).

The TCR originated in a woman aged 55-69 years with primary liver carcinoma and hepatitis B virus infection. J is TRBJ1-4 and V is TRBV2; maybe TRBD1 (5 bases). Sequencing was performed on liver tumor tissue from sampling region 5. Noted subset: tumor region T5, tumor centre. This chain's CDR3 is CASSETATNEKLFL. The CDR3 bases are TGTGCCAGCAGCGAGACAGCAACCAATGAAAAACTGTTTCTT.